This TCR beta chain emerged from a study of OX40 agonist ivuxolimab in advanced cancers. Across the whole study: People in dose escalation had one of these cancers: hepatocellular carcinoma, melanoma, renal cell or head and neck cancer.

As to this clone: Its antigen remains unidentified.

This table comes from immunoSEQ multiplex PCR, and its TCRdb copy is limited to in-frame clones, with some not included. The sample holds about 53,000 clones, roughly 79% seen once. The CDR3 runs 14 residues. The germline CDR1 and CDR2 sequences are SQVTM and ANQGSEA. V lost 6 bases and J 8 bases, leaving 20 bases between the germline ends. Broader study findings: Still undetermined is the antigen specificity of the expanded peripheral T cells. Relative to CD4+ cells, CD8+ T cells on average had more expanded clones.

The chain links TRBV29-1 to TRBJ2-1; the D gene is possibly TRBD1 (6 bases). The receptor was isolated from an adult with an advanced solid tumor such as melanoma, head and neck, liver or kidney cancer. Sequencing used CD4+ or CD8+ T cells sorted from blood, obtained in a trial of the OX40 agonist ivuxolimab. CDR3 bases: TGCAGCGTGGAGACAGGTAAAAAGGGTGATGAGCAGTTCTTC. Amino acid sequence: CSVETGKKGDEQFF.